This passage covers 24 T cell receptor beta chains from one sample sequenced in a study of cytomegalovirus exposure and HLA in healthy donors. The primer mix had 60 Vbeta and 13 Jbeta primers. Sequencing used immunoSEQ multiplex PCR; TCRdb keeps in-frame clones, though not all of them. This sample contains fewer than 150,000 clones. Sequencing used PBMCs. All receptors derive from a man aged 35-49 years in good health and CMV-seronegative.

This CDR3 is CASSQDQAGGIGELFF. CDR3 nucleotides: TGCGCCAGCAGCCAAGATCAGGCGGGGGGGATCGGGGAGCTGTTTTTT. V usage is TRBV4-3 and J usage is TRBJ2-2; 9 bases agree with TRBD2. The CDR3 totals 16 residues. The trim removed 0 bases at V and 7 bases at J, leaving 6 bases unmatched. Germline CDR1 and CDR2: LGHNA and YSLEER.

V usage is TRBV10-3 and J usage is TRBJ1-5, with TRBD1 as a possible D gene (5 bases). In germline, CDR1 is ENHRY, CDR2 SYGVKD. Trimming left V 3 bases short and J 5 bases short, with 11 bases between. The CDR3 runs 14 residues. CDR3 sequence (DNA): TGTGCCATCAGTGACAGCGGGGGATATCAGCCCCAGCATTTT. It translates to CAISDSGGYQPQHF.

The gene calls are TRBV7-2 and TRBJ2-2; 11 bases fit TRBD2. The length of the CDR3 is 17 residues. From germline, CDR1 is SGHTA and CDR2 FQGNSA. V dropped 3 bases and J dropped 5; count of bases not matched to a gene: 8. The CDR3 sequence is CASSFYLLAGETGELFF. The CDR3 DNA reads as TGTGCCAGCAGCTTTTACCTACTAGCGGGGGAGACCGGGGAGCTGTTTTTT.

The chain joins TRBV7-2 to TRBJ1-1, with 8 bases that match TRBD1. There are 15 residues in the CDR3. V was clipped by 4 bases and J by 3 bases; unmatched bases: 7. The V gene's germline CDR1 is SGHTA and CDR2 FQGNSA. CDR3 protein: CASSSQGAGDTEAFF. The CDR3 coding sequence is TGTGCCAGCAGCTCTCAGGGGGCGGGAGACACTGAAGCTTTCTTT. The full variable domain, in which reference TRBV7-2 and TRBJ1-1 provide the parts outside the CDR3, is GAGVSQSPSNKVTEKGKDVELRCDPISGHTALYWYRQSLGQGLEFLIYFQGNSAPDKSGLPSDRFSAERTGGSVSTLTIQRTQQEDSAVYLCASSSQGAGDTEAFFGQGTRLTVV.

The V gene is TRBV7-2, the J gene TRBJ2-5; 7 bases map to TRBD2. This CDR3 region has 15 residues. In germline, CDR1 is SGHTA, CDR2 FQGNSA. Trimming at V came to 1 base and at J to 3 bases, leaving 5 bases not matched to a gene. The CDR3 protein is CASSLGAGREETQYF. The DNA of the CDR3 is TGTGCCAGCAGCTTAGGGGCAGGGAGGGAAGAGACCCAGTACTTC.

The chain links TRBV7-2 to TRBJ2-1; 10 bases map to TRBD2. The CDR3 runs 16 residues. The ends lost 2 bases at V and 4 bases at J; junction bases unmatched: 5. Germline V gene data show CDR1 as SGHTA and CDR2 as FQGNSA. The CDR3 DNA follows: TGTGCCAGCAGCTTAAGCGGGGGGGTTACTTACAATGAGCAGTTCTTC. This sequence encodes CASSLSGGVTYNEQFF.

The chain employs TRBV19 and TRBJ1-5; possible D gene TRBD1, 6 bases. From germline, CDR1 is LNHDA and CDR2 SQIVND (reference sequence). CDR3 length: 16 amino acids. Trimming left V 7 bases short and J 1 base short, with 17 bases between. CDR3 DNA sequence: TGTGCCAGTACCTCGCGGAGGACAGCAAGCAATCAGCCCCAGCATTTT. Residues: CASTSRRTASNQPQHF.

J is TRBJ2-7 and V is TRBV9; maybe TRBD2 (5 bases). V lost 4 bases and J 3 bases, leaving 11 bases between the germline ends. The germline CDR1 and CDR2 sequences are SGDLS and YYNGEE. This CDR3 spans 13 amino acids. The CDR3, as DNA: TGTGCCAGCAGCCCCCCCCGGGGCTACGAGCAGTACTTC. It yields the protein CASSPPRGYEQYF.

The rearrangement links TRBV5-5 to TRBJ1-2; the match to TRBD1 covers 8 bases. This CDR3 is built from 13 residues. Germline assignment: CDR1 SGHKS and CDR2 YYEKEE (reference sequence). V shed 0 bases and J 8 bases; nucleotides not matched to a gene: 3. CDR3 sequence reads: CASSLGQGSGYTF. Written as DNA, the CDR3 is TGTGCCAGCAGCTTGGGACAGGGGAGCGGCTACACCTTC.

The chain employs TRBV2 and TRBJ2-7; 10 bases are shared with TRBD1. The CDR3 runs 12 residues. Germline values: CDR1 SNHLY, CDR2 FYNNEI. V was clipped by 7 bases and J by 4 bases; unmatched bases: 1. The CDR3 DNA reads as TGTGCCAGCAAGGGACAGGGGTACGAGCAGTACTTC. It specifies CASKGQGYEQYF.

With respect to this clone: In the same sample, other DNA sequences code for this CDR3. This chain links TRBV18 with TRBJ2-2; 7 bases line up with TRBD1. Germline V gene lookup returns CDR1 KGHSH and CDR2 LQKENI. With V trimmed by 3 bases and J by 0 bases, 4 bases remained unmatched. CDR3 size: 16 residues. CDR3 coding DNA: TGTGCCAGCTCACCTCGGACAGGATCGAACACCGGGGAGCTGTTTTTT. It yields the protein CASSPRTGSNTGELFF.

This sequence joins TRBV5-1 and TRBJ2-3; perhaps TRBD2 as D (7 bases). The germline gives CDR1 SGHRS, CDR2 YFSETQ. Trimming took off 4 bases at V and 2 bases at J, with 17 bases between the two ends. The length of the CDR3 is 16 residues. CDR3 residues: CASSPPAAGATDTQYF. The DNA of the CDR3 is TGCGCCAGCAGCCCCCCTGCCGCGGGGGCCACAGATACGCAGTATTTT.

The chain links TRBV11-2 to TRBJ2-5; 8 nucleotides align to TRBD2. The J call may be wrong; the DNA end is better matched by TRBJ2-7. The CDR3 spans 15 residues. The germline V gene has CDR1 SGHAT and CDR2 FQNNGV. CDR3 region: CASSSSGGPLYEQYF. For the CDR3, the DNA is TGTGCCAGCAGCTCCTCGGGGGGGCCCCTCTACGAGCAGTACTTC.

For the CDR3, the DNA is TGTGCCAGCAGCTGGACAGGGGGACGTGGGACCAAAAACATTCAGTACTTC. Translating it yields CASSWTGGRGTKNIQYF. The chain uses TRBV7-8 and TRBJ2-4, with 10 positions matching TRBD1. The CDR3 is 17 amino acids. The V and J ends lost 4 bases and 2 bases, in that order; junction bases with no gene match: 8. Germline CDR1 and CDR2: SGHVS and FQNEAQ.

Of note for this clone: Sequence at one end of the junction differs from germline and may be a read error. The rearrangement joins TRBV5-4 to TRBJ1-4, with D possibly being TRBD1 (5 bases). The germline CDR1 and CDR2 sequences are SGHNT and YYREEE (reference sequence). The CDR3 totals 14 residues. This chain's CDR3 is CASRPGTTNEKLFF. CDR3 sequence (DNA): TGTGCCAGCAGACCCGGGACTACTAACGAAAAACTGTTTTTT.

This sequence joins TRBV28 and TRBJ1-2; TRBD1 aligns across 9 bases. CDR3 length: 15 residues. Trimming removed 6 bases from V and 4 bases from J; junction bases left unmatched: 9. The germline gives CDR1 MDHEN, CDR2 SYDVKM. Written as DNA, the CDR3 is TGTGCCAGCAGCCGCAGGGACAGGGCCGGCTATGGCTACACCTTC. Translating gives CASSRRDRAGYGYTF.

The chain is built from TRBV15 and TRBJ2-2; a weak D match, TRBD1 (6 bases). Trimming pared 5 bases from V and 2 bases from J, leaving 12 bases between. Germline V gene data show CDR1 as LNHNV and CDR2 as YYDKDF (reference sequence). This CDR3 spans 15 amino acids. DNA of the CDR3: TGTGCCACCAGCCTAGGGACAATTAACACCGGGGAGCTGTTTTTT. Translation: CATSLGTINTGELFF.

In DNA form, the CDR3 reads TGCGCCAGCAGCGGGCAGGGCACCGGGGAGCTGTTTTTT. Its translation: CASSGQGTGELFF. The V and J genes are TRBV5-1 and TRBJ2-2, with D perhaps matching TRBD1 (5 bases). This CDR3 is built from 13 residues. Trimming shortened V by 4 bases and J by 4 bases, and 8 bases separated the two germline ends. CDR1 SGHRS and CDR2 YFSETQ come from the germline V gene.

CDR3 nucleotide sequence: TGTGCCAGCAGCTTCGGAGCGGGGGGGCTTCCCGGGGAGCTGTTTTTT. Translated: CASSFGAGGLPGELFF. The chain combines TRBV7-9 with TRBJ2-2; 10 bases line up with TRBD2. Trimming removed 3 bases from V and 6 bases from J; junction bases left unmatched: 7. The CDR3 consists of 16 residues. Germline assignment: CDR1 SEHNR and CDR2 FQNEAQ (reference sequence). Supplemented by reference TRBV7-9 and TRBJ2-2, the full variable domain reads DTGVSQNPRHKITKRGQNVTFRCDPISEHNRLYWYRQTLGQGPEFLTYFQNEAQLEKSRLLSDRFSAERPKGSFSTLEIQRTEQGDSAMYLCASSFGAGGLPGELFFGEGSRLTVL.

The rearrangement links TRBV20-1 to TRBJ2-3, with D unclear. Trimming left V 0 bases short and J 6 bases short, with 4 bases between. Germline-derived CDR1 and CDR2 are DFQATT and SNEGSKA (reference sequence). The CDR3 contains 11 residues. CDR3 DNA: TGCAGTGCTAGAGATCGGGATACGCAGTATTTT. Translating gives CSARDRDTQYF.

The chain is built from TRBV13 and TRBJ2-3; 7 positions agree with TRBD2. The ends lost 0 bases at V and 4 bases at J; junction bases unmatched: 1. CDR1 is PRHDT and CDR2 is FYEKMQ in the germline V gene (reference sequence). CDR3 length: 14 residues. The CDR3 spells CASSLGREADTQYF. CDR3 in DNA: TGTGCCAGCAGCTTAGGCCGGGAGGCAGATACGCAGTATTTT.

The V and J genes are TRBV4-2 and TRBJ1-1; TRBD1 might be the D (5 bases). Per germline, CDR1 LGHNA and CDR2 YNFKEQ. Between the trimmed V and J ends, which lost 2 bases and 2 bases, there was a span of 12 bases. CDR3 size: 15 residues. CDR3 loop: CASSQQGQTNTEAFF. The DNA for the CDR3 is TGTGCCAGCAGCCAACAGGGCCAGACCAACACTGAAGCTTTCTTT.

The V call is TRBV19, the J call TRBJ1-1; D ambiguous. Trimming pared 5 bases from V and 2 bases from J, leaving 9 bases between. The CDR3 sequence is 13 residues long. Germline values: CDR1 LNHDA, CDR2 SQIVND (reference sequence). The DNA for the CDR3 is TGTGCCAGTAGTCCCGAGATTAACACTGAAGCTTTCTTT. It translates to CASSPEINTEAFF.

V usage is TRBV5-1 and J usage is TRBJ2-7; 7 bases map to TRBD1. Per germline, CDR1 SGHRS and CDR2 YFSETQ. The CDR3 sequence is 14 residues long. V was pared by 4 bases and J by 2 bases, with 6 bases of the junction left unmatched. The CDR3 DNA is TGCGCCAGCAGCACCGGACAGGTTCCCTACGAGCAGTACTTC. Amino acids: CASSTGQVPYEQYF.